What follows is one TCR beta chain and its context. This sample is drawn from a study of T cell changes during pregnancy in multiple sclerosis. Assay used: immunoSEQ multiplex PCR; TCRdb lists only in-frame clones, some missing. The table records some 99,000 clones, 80% to 95% of them present only once. V was clipped by 6 bases and J by 2 bases; unmatched bases: 2. The CDR3 extends over 14 amino acids. Germline V gene lookup returns CDR1 SGHVS and CDR2 FNYEAQ. The sequenced sample was peripheral blood, obtained after pregnancy. The V and J genes are TRBV7-6 and TRBJ2-1, with 9 bases aligning to TRBD2. The sequence was obtained from a female donor with multiple sclerosis, enrolled in a pregnancy study. CDR3 sequence reads: CASRASGTYNEQFF. The CDR3 DNA follows: TGTGCCAGCAGGGCTAGCGGGACCTACAATGAGCAGTTCTTC.